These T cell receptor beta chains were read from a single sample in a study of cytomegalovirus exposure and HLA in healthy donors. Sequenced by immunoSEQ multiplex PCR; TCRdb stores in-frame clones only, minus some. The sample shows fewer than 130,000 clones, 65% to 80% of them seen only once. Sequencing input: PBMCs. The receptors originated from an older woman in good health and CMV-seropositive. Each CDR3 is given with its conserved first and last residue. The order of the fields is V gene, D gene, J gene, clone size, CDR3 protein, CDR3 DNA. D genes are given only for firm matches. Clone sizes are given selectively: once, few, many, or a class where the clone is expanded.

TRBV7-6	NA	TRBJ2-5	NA	CASSLLAFQETQYF	TGTGCCAGCAGCCTACTAGCTTTCCAAGAGACCCAGTACTTC
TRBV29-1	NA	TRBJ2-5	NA	CSVSVSLEGETQYF	TGCAGCGTCTCCGTCTCCTTGGAGGGAGAGACCCAGTACTTC
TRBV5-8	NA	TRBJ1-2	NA	CASSSRGYGYTF	TGTGCCAGCAGCTCTCGGGGGTATGGCTACACCTTC
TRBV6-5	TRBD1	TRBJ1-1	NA	CASSVRQGRTEAFF	TGTGCCAGCAGTGTCCGACAGGGGAGGACTGAAGCTTTCTTT
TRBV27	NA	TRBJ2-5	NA	CASSHIQGQETQYF	TGTGCCAGCAGTCACATACAGGGACAAGAGACCCAGTACTTC
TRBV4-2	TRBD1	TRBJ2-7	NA	CASSQDWTGGYEQYF	TGTGCCAGCAGCCAAGATTGGACAGGGGGGTACGAGCAGTACTTC
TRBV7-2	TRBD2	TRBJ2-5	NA	CASSPGLVEETQYF	TGTGCCAGCAGCCCAGGACTAGTCGAAGAGACCCAGTACTTC
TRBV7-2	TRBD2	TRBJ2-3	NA	CASSLLAGTDTQYF	TGTGCCAGCAGCTTACTAGCGGGCACAGATACGCAGTATTTT
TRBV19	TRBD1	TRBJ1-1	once	CASSYQGAEAFF	TGTGCCAGTAGTTATCAGGGGGCTGAAGCTTTCTTT
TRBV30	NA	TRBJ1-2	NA	CAWSVKAGNYGYTF	TGTGCCTGGAGTGTGAAGGCAGGGAACTATGGCTACACCTTC
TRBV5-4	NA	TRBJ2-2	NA	CASSLLMNTGELFF	TGTGCCAGCAGCTTATTAATGAACACCGGGGAGCTGTTTTTT
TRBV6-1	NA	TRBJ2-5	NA	CASGAYQETQYF	TGTGCCAGCGGGGCGTACCAAGAGACCCAGTACTTC
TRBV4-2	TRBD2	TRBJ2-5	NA	CASSSLGRVGETQYF	TGTGCCAGCAGCTCCCTAGGGAGGGTAGGAGAGACCCAGTACTTC
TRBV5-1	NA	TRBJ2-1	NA	CASSLGSSGPYNEQFF	TGCGCCAGCAGCTTGGGAAGTAGCGGACCCTACAATGAGCAGTTCTTC
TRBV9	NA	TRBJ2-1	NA	CASTRAPSNNEQFF	TGTGCCAGCACCCGAGCCCCTTCTAACAATGAGCAGTTCTTC
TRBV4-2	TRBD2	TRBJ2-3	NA	CASSQDQLAMDTQYF	TGTGCCAGCAGCCAAGATCAACTAGCGATGGATACGCAGTATTTT
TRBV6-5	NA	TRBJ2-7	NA	CASRITFQGRYEQYF	TGTGCCAGCAGAATTACTTTTCAGGGGCGGTACGAGCAGTACTTC
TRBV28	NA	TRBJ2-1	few	CASSALGEVDEQFF	TGTGCCAGCAGTGCCCTAGGGGAGGTAGATGAGCAGTTCTTC
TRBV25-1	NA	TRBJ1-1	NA	CASSFQGSFTEAFF	TGTGCCAGCAGTTTTCAGGGGTCATTCACTGAAGCTTTCTTT
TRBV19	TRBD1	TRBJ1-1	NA	CASSETGSGVGAFF	TGTGCCAGTAGCGAGACAGGGTCGGGGGTGGGAGCTTTCTTT
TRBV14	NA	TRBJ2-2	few	CASSQVAGFPGELFF	TGTGCCAGCAGCCAAGTGGCCGGGTTCCCCGGGGAGCTGTTTTTT
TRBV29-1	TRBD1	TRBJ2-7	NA	CSVGDRDEQYF	TGCAGCGTTGGGGACAGGGACGAGCAGTACTTC
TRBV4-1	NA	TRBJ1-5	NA	CASSQYRDSNQPQHF	TGCGCCAGCAGCCAGTATCGGGATAGCAATCAGCCCCAGCATTTT
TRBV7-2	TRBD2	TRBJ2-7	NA	CASSFNSGIAYEQYF	TGTGCCAGCAGCTTTAATAGCGGGATAGCCTACGAGCAGTACTTC
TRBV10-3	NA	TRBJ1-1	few	CAISQGNRAFF	TGTGCCATCAGCCAGGGAAATCGGGCTTTCTTT
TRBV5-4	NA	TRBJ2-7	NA	CASSSGTYLSYEQYF	TGTGCCAGCAGCAGCGGGACATATCTTTCCTACGAGCAGTACTTC
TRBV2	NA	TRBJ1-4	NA	CASIQGFSGKLFF	TGTGCCAGCATACAGGGTTTTAGTGGAAAACTGTTTTTT
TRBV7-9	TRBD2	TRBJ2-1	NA	CASSGRSYNEQFF	TGTGCCAGTAGCGGGAGGTCCTACAATGAGCAGTTCTTC
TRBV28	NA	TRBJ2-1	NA	CASSFQGTYNEQFF	TGTGCCAGCAGTTTTCAGGGAACCTACAATGAGCAGTTCTTC
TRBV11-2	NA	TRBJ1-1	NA	CASSRWGIDTEAFF	TGTGCCAGCAGCCGTTGGGGCATTGACACTGAAGCTTTCTTT
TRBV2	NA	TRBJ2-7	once	CASSDVYEQYF	TGTGCCAGCAGTGACGTCTACGAGCAGTACTTC
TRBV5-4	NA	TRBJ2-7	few	CASSTSGYEQYF	TGTGCCAGCAGCACCTCAGGGTACGAGCAGTACTTC